This passage covers 20 T cell receptor beta chains from one sample sequenced in a study of cytomegalovirus exposure and HLA in healthy donors. Researchers ran the PCR with 60 Vbeta and 13 Jbeta primers. Only in-frame clones appear in the TCRdb table, and some are missing; sequencing was by immunoSEQ multiplex PCR. The sample records roughly 120,000 clones, 65% to 80% being singletons. Material for sequencing was PBMCs. All receptors derive from a man aged 30 to 45 in good health and CMV-seropositive.

The chain is built from TRBV27 and TRBJ2-1; weak D call: TRBD2 (5 bases). V was trimmed by 4 bases and J by 5 bases, leaving 15 bases between them. CDR3 size: 15 residues. The germline V gene encodes CDR1 MNHEY and CDR2 SMNVEV (reference sequence). The CDR3 DNA reads as TGTGCCAGCAGTTACCGGGGAAACCCTGACAATGAGCAGTTCTTC. Residues: CASSYRGNPDNEQFF.

The V call is TRBV6-5, the J call TRBJ1-6; perhaps TRBD1 as D (5 bases). This CDR3 is built from 15 residues. Germline CDR1 reads MNHEY; CDR2 reads SVGAGI. V lost 7 bases and J lost 7, with 17 bases in between. The CDR3 spells CASTKRGTGNSPLHF. The CDR3 DNA follows: TGTGCCAGCACAAAAAGGGGAACAGGCAATTCACCCCTCCACTTT.

This clone was counted between two and nine times. The same CDR3 is also encoded by other DNA sequences in this sample. This rearrangement joins TRBV7-9 to TRBJ2-3; D unclear. V was cut by 4 bases and J by 1 base, with 3 bases left in between. The CDR3 is 12 amino acids. Germline CDR1 SEHNR, CDR2 FQNEAQ (reference sequence). The CDR3 nucleotides read TGTGCCAGCAGCTCCGGCACAGATACGCAGTATTTT. As protein: CASSSGTDTQYF.

This clone was detected only a few times. The chain carries TRBV11-2 and TRBJ1-1, with 7 bases that match TRBD1. The germline V gene has CDR1 SGHAT and CDR2 FQNNGV. The CDR3 extends over 15 amino acids. V was pared by 5 bases and J by 1 base, with 7 bases of the junction left unmatched. The CDR3 nucleotides are TGTGCCAGCAGCCAGCTGACAGGGTCGAACACTGAAGCTTTCTTT. Its protein is CASSQLTGSNTEAFF.

The chain combines TRBV9 with TRBJ2-5; 7 bases align to TRBD2. The germline CDR1 and CDR2 sequences are SGDLS and YYNGEE. CDR3 length: 14 residues. J was trimmed by 5 bases and V by 2 bases; bases with no gene match: 6. CDR3 amino acids: CASSVAGVGETQYF. CDR3 DNA: TGTGCCAGCAGCGTCGCGGGGGTCGGGGAGACCCAGTACTTC. Supplemented by reference TRBV9 and TRBJ2-5, the full variable domain reads DSGVTQTPKHLITATGQRVTLRCSPRSGDLSVYWYQQSLDQGLQFLIQYYNGEERAKGNILERFSAQQFPDLHSELNLSSLELGDSALYFCASSVAGVGETQYFGPGTRLLVL.

The V gene is TRBV7-9, the J gene TRBJ1-2; 8 nucleotides agree with TRBD1. The length of the CDR3 is 14 residues. Germline V gene sequence: CDR1 SEHNR, CDR2 FQNEAQ (reference sequence). With 5 bases clipped from V and 5 bases from J, the junction kept 7 bases outside the gene matches. DNA of the CDR3: TGTGCCAGCAGCATGACAGGGGAAGGATATGGCTACACCTTC. Translated, it gives CASSMTGEGYGYTF.

The rearrangement joins TRBV30 to TRBJ2-7; 7 bases fit TRBD2. The V segment lost 2 bases and the J segment 2 bases; nucleotides outside the gene matches: 3. This CDR3 is built from 13 residues. Germline-derived CDR1 and CDR2 are GTSNPN and SVGIG (reference sequence). The CDR3 DNA sequence: TGTGCCTGGAGTCTGGGGGGGGCCTACGAGCAGTACTTC. Amino acids: CAWSLGGAYEQYF.

The V gene is TRBV10-3, the J gene TRBJ1-1; 8 positions match TRBD1. The V gene's germline CDR1 is ENHRY and CDR2 SYGVKD. V gave up 7 bases and J gave up 4 bases; unmatched junction bases: 14. The CDR3 has 16 residues. The DNA for the CDR3 is TGTGCCATCATCGGCGGGTCTACAGGGGGTAGCACTGAAGCTTTCTTT. Amino acids: CAIIGGSTGGSTEAFF.

The chain has TRBV10-3 and TRBJ2-5, with a tentative D call TRBD2 (7 bases). The germline V gene has CDR1 ENHRY and CDR2 SYGVKD. This CDR3 spans 14 amino acids. V lost 8 bases and J 6 bases, leaving 19 bases between the germline ends. The CDR3 DNA reads TGTGCCATCGGGGGGGCGGGGAGCGACAAGACCCAGTACTTC. As protein: CAIGGAGSDKTQYF.

The V and J genes are TRBV6-4 and TRBJ2-1; 9 bases line up with TRBD2. This CDR3 contains 15 residues. Germline-derived CDR1 and CDR2 are MRHNA and SNTAGT. V gave up 6 bases and J gave up 6 bases; unmatched junction bases: 9. The CDR3 DNA reads TGTGCCAGCAGGAGGGCGGGGGGGCACTGCAATGAGCAGTTCTTC. It yields the protein CASRRAGGHCNEQFF.

The rearrangement joins TRBV29-1 to TRBJ2-2, with D unclear. The CDR3 extends over 13 amino acids. Germline CDR1 reads SQVTM; CDR2 reads ANQGSEA. V dropped 3 bases and J dropped 1 base, with 6 bases sitting between them. CDR3 sequence: CSVDTGNTGELFF. The DNA for the CDR3 is TGCAGCGTTGATACGGGGAACACCGGGGAGCTGTTTTTT.

The sample holds a few counts of this clone. V gene TRBV30 combines with J gene TRBJ1-1, with D maybe TRBD1 (6 bases). CDR1 is GTSNPN and CDR2 is SVGIG in the germline V gene (reference sequence). The length of the CDR3 is 11 residues. V was clipped by 2 bases and J by 5 bases, with 6 bases between them. This CDR3 is CAWSRGTEAFF. In DNA, the CDR3 is TGTGCCTGGAGTAGGGGGACTGAAGCTTTCTTT.

The chain recombines TRBV27 with TRBJ1-2; 8 positions agree with TRBD1. The germline gives CDR1 MNHEY, CDR2 SMNVEV (reference sequence). V lost 6 bases and J lost 8; bases outside the gene matches: 8. This CDR3 has 13 residues. The CDR3 is CASRQGQGYGYTF. DNA for the CDR3: TGTGCCAGCAGACAAGGACAGGGTTACGGCTACACCTTC.

V and J are TRBV29-1 and TRBJ2-7; TRBD1 aligns across 7 bases. Germline V gene sequence: CDR1 SQVTM, CDR2 ANQGSEA. The CDR3 is made up of 15 amino acids. Trimming at V came to 5 bases and at J to 6 bases, leaving 16 bases not matched to a gene. The CDR3: CSVSTGQSLGGEQYF. In DNA, the CDR3 is TGCAGCGTTTCGACGGGACAGTCCCTCGGAGGCGAGCAGTACTTC.

This clone was counted a single time. The gene calls are TRBV9 and TRBJ2-7; 9 bases are a match to TRBD1. In germline, CDR1 is SGDLS, CDR2 YYNGEE. CDR3 size: 14 residues. Germline trimming cut 5 bases from V and 6 bases from J; bases unmatched to any gene: 9. This CDR3 is CASSPGTGNREQYF. Written as DNA, the CDR3 is TGTGCCAGCAGTCCGGGGACAGGGAACCGCGAGCAGTACTTC. The full variable domain, its missing parts supplied by reference TRBV9 and TRBJ2-7, is DSGVTQTPKHLITATGQRVTLRCSPRSGDLSVYWYQQSLDQGLQFLIQYYNGEERAKGNILERFSAQQFPDLHSELNLSSLELGDSALYFCASSPGTGNREQYFGPGTRLTVT.

The J gene is TRBJ1-2, the V gene TRBV11-2; 8 nucleotides line up with TRBD1. The J segment lost 5 bases and the V segment lost 5 bases, leaving 10 bases of the junction unmatched. This CDR3 spans 15 amino acids. The germline V gene has CDR1 SGHAT and CDR2 FQNNGV. Written as DNA, the CDR3 is TGTGCCAGCAGCCCCCCCCAGGGGGCGCATTATGGCTACACCTTC. Protein sequence: CASSPPQGAHYGYTF.

The chain uses TRBV5-4 and TRBJ2-7; TRBD2 aligns across 7 bases. The length of the CDR3 is 16 residues. Per the germline V gene, CDR1 is SGHNT and CDR2 is YYREEE (reference sequence). V shed 0 bases, J shed 2 bases, and the junction held 8 bases outside the gene matches. The CDR3 DNA reads as TGTGCCAGCAGCTTGGAAGGCAGGGAGGGAACCTACGAGCAGTACTTC. As protein: CASSLEGREGTYEQYF.

The rearrangement uses TRBV6-1 and TRBJ2-5, with 7 bases that match TRBD1. The length of the CDR3 is 14 residues. The germline V gene encodes CDR1 MNHNS and CDR2 SASEGT. The V and J ends lost 2 bases and 9 bases, in that order; junction bases with no gene match: 9. CDR3 amino acids: CASSELNPQGAQYF. The CDR3 nucleotides are TGTGCCAGCAGTGAATTGAATCCCCAGGGGGCCCAGTACTTC.

The CDR3 here is CASSYDRGLEQYF. Here the CDR3 DNA reads TGTGCCAGCAGCTATGACAGGGGGCTCGAGCAGTACTTC. The gene calls are TRBV25-1 and TRBJ2-7; TRBD1 aligns across 10 bases. The CDR3 runs 13 residues. Per germline, CDR1 MGHDK and CDR2 SYGVNS. V lost 6 bases, J lost 6 bases, and 5 bases stayed unmatched.

The V gene is TRBV7-9, the J gene TRBJ2-7; no clear D. Trimming stripped 4 bases from V and 0 bases from J, with 10 bases between. CDR1 SEHNR and CDR2 FQNEAQ come from the germline V gene (reference sequence). The CDR3 loop spans 14 amino acids. Here the CDR3 reads CASSSYSSSYEQYF. The CDR3 DNA sequence: TGTGCCAGCAGCTCCTACAGTAGCTCCTACGAGCAGTACTTC. Full variable domain (rest looked up from reference TRBV7-9 and TRBJ2-7): DTGVSQNPRHKITKRGQNVTFRCDPISEHNRLYWYRQTLGQGPEFLTYFQNEAQLEKSRLLSDRFSAERPKGSFSTLEIQRTEQGDSAMYLCASSSYSSSYEQYFGPGTRLTVT.